Listed below are T cell receptor beta chains from one sample, sequenced in a study of blood T cell repertoires in COVID-19. Only in-frame clones appear in the TCRdb table, and some are missing; sequencing was by immunoSEQ multiplex PCR. The repertoire holds around 33,000 clones, with around 75% as singletons. Specimen: peripheral blood. The source is a man older than 75 with active or convalescent COVID-19. Both conserved end residues are part of each CDR3. Fields, in order: clone size, V gene, J gene, CDR3 protein. Clone size is not always given. Where it is, it says once, few, many or a class for expanded clones.

clone size: -; V gene: TRBV13; J gene: TRBJ2-2; CDR3 protein: CASSPTGGGLRGGELFF
clone size: -; V gene: TRBV15; J gene: TRBJ2-6; CDR3 protein: CATSRDLPDGANVLTF
clone size: few; V gene: TRBV19; J gene: TRBJ1-5; CDR3 protein: CASTQGSFGNQPQHF
clone size: few; V gene: TRBV11-3; J gene: TRBJ2-2; CDR3 protein: CASSWGLAGGPDTGELFF
clone size: -; V gene: TRBV10-3; J gene: TRBJ1-4; CDR3 protein: CATQGGEKLFF
clone size: -; V gene: TRBV28; J gene: TRBJ1-4; CDR3 protein: CASSYRPNEKLFF
clone size: -; V gene: TRBV14; J gene: TRBJ2-2; CDR3 protein: CASSRRAFRANTGELFF
clone size: -; V gene: TRBV7-9; J gene: TRBJ1-6; CDR3 protein: CASSLDPSRFSPLHF
clone size: once; V gene: TRBV19; J gene: TRBJ1-3; CDR3 protein: CASSRDRSSSSGNTIYF
clone size: -; V gene: TRBV9; J gene: TRBJ2-3; CDR3 protein: CASSVGIAGAPDTQYF
clone size: -; V gene: TRBV5-1; J gene: TRBJ2-5; CDR3 protein: CASSLSPDRGFETQYF
clone size: -; V gene: TRBV2; J gene: TRBJ2-1; CDR3 protein: CASSEGGAREQFF
clone size: -; V gene: TRBV28; J gene: TRBJ1-4; CDR3 protein: CASRGTGGEKLFF
clone size: -; V gene: TRBV11-2; J gene: TRBJ2-3; CDR3 protein: CASSPDTDTQYF
clone size: -; V gene: TRBV5-8; J gene: TRBJ2-7; CDR3 protein: CASSRQGSSYEQYF
clone size: -; V gene: TRBV28; J gene: TRBJ2-7; CDR3 protein: CASSSHSAGEYEQYF
clone size: -; V gene: TRBV10-1; J gene: TRBJ1-5; CDR3 protein: CASSEPGGAEINQPQHF
clone size: -; V gene: TRBV4-2; J gene: TRBJ2-1; CDR3 protein: CASSQDPGDRGNEQFF
clone size: -; V gene: TRBV1; J gene: TRBJ2-7; CDR3 protein: CTSSRSWRTARQYF
clone size: -; V gene: TRBV15; J gene: TRBJ2-1; CDR3 protein: CATSRDLRVPYNEQFF
clone size: -; V gene: TRBV5-1; J gene: TRBJ2-7; CDR3 protein: CASSLSAEASASYEQYF
clone size: once; V gene: TRBV11-2; J gene: TRBJ2-7; CDR3 protein: CASSGHRLAGAVYF
clone size: -; V gene: TRBV24-1; J gene: TRBJ2-1; CDR3 protein: CATSPSTYNEQFF
clone size: -; V gene: TRBV27; J gene: TRBJ2-7; CDR3 protein: CASSRTGGTSEQYF
clone size: -; V gene: TRBV27; J gene: TRBJ2-5; CDR3 protein: CASSSADRVGETQYF
clone size: -; V gene: TRBV7-2; J gene: TRBJ2-4; CDR3 protein: CASSTRADIQYF
clone size: -; V gene: TRBV4-1; J gene: TRBJ1-5; CDR3 protein: CASSQGTSDVSNQPQHF
clone size: few; V gene: TRBV28; J gene: TRBJ1-6; CDR3 protein: CAAQYNSPLHF
clone size: -; V gene: TRBV27; J gene: TRBJ2-1; CDR3 protein: CASSPSAGGPRNEQFF
clone size: once; V gene: TRBV7-9; J gene: TRBJ2-5; CDR3 protein: CASSPGLAGSETQYF
clone size: -; V gene: TRBV5-5; J gene: TRBJ2-2; CDR3 protein: CASSPGTFSTGELFF
clone size: -; V gene: TRBV19; J gene: TRBJ1-2; CDR3 protein: CASSLRTADGYTF
clone size: -; V gene: TRBV5-6; J gene: TRBJ2-3; CDR3 protein: CASSPQDRGYGDTQYF
clone size: -; V gene: TRBV2; J gene: TRBJ2-3; CDR3 protein: CASRFSGTSTDTQYF
clone size: -; V gene: TRBV19; J gene: TRBJ2-6; CDR3 protein: CASSIRGSGANVLTF